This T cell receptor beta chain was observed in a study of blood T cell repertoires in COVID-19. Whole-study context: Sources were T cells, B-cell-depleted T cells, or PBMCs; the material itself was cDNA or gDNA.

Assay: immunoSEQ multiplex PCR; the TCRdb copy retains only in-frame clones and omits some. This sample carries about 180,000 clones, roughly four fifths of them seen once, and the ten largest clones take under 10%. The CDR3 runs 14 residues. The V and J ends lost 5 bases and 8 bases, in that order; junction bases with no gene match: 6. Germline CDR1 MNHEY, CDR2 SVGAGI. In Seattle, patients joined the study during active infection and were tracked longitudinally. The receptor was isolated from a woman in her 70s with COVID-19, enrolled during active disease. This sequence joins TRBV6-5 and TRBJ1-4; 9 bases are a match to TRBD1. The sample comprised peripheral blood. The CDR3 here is CASSPRTGEEKLFF. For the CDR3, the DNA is TGTGCCAGCAGTCCACGGACAGGGGAAGAAAAACTGTTTTTT.